Listed here is a single T cell receptor beta chain. Its antigen is undetermined. The CDR3 length is 15 residues. V lost 3 bases, J lost 3 bases, and 14 bases lay in between. Germline CDR1 reads SEHNR; CDR2 reads FQNEAQ (reference sequence). The sample originates from a study of T cells in narcolepsy. Across the study: Donors had narcolepsy type 1 or type 2, or were healthy controls.

Overall study findings and caveats: Autoreactive clonotypes reportedly recurred in blood of same and different patients, not controls. Comparing one patient's CSF and blood CD4+ clonotypes highlighted HCRT- and TRIB2-specific autoreactive clonotypes.

Repertoires were generated with immunoSEQ multiplex PCR, while TCRdb's copy carries only in-frame clones and drops some. The sample has under 8,500 clones, 61% seen once. The V call is TRBV7-9, the J call TRBJ1-2; D is undetermined. Sequencing was done on a sample of CD45RA- memory CD8+ T cells from PBMCs. The sequence was collected from a human donor with narcolepsy. Here the CDR3 reads CASSLTMGGDYGYTF. CDR3 bases: TGTGCCAGCAGCTTGACAATGGGTGGGGACTATGGCTACACCTTC.